Presented here are 4 T cell receptor beta chains from one specimen sequenced in a study of shared clonotypes between healthy human individuals. Sequenced by immunoSEQ multiplex PCR; TCRdb stores in-frame clones only, minus some. The sample has some 1 million clones; 70% to 80% are singletons. The sequencing sample was made of memory CD4+ T cells sorted from blood. As for subset: CD45RA-negative fraction. The receptors here all came from a man younger than 35 in good health.

This clone turned up a few times. The same CDR3 can be traced to other DNA sequences in this sample. The chain recombines TRBV7-2 with TRBJ2-2; the match to TRBD2 covers 10 bases. There are 16 residues in the CDR3. Trimming cost V 4 bases and J 1 base; bases outside gene matches: 3. CDR1 is SGHTA and CDR2 is FQGNSA in the germline V gene. The CDR3 reads CASSSRTSGNTGELFF. For the CDR3, the DNA is TGTGCCAGCAGCTCCCGGACTAGCGGGAACACCGGGGAGCTGTTTTTT.

The genes are TRBV19 and TRBJ1-4; 10 bases are a match to TRBD1. The CDR3 contains 15 residues. V shed 5 bases, J shed 8 bases, and the junction held 8 bases outside the gene matches. Germline V gives CDR1 LNHDA, CDR2 SQIVND (reference sequence). The DNA for the CDR3 is TGTGCCAGTAGTCCAGTGGACAGGGGGGGGGAAAAACTGTTTTTT. The encoded protein is CASSPVDRGGEKLFF. The complete variable domain, with remaining parts taken from reference TRBV19 and TRBJ1-4, reads DGGITQSPKYLFRKEGQNVTLSCEQNLNHDAMYWYRQDPGQGLRLIYYSQIVNDFQKGDIAEGYSVSREKKESFPLTVTSAQKNPTAFYLCASSPVDRGGEKLFFGSGTQLSVL.

J is TRBJ2-7 and V is TRBV12-5; D perhaps matches TRBD2 (5 bases). The CDR3 is 13 amino acids. The germline V and J ends were trimmed by 2 bases and 6 bases, with 11 bases remaining between them. CDR1 and CDR2 from the germline V gene are LGHNT and FRNRAP. CDR3 in DNA: TGTGCTAGTGGTTTGTCGTTACTAGGCGAGCAGTACTTC. Encoded protein: CASGLSLLGEQYF.

The chain uses TRBV5-1 and TRBJ2-3; 10 nucleotides align to TRBD2. The CDR3 extends over 15 amino acids. CDR1 is SGHRS, CDR2 YFSETQ, per germline. The junction had 6 bases not matched to a gene; V was cut back by 4 bases and J by 4 bases. CDR3 sequence reads: CASSEGLAGADTQYF. CDR3 in DNA: TGCGCCAGCAGCGAGGGGCTAGCGGGAGCAGATACGCAGTATTTT. The full variable domain, rest sourced from reference TRBV5-1 and TRBJ2-3, is KAGVTQTPRYLIKTRGQQVTLSCSPISGHRSVSWYQQTPGQGLQFLFEYFSETQRNKGNFPGRFSGRQFSNSRSEMNVSTLELGDSALYLCASSEGLAGADTQYFGPGTRLTVL.